This T cell receptor (beta chain) was identified during a study of shared clonotypes between healthy human individuals. Study results and limitations: Shared across a few donors were 5% to 6% of the naive CD4 clonotypes.

This table comes from immunoSEQ multiplex PCR, and its TCRdb copy is limited to in-frame clones, with some not included. The sample records around 1.9 million clones, just over 90% being singletons. CD45RO-negative, CCR7-positively selected cells formed the naive CD8 fraction, excluding terminally differentiated effector memory CD45RA+ cells. Recent vaccinations or acute infections were absent in the healthy HIV-negative adult donors. A word on this clone: Its antigen is currently unknown.

This CDR3 is 17 amino acids long. With V trimmed by 1 base and J by 4 bases, 6 bases remained unmatched. Germline CDR1 SNHLY, CDR2 FYNNEI. Sequencing was performed on naive CD8+ T cells from PBMCs. This clonotype originated in a man aged 18 to 30 in good health. Some clones in this sample may be carry-over from other donors' samples. The chain links TRBV2 to TRBJ2-3; 12 positions match TRBD2. The CDR3 DNA reads TGTGCCAGCAGTGAAGTGCGACTAGCGGGAGAGGCAGATACGCAGTATTTT. As protein: CASSEVRLAGEADTQYF.